The clone carrying this TCR beta chain occurred many times. These data are taken from a study of neurological immune-mediated disorders. Synthesis of cDNA was performed by 5'RACE using 10-nucleotide random UMIs. TCRdb processed the 5' RACE reads anew with MiXCR; each CDR3 protein has one entry. The table records 55,000 to 65,000 distinct CDR3 sequences, roughly 13% of them present only once. Trimming took 3 bases from V and 2 from J, leaving 10 bases between them. The CDR3 has 14 residues. Germline V gene lookup returns CDR1 ENHRY and CDR2 SYGVKD. The chain employs TRBV10-3 and TRBJ2-5; no firm D call. Sequenced: PBMCs. The receptor was derived from an older woman with HTLV-1-associated myelopathy (HAM/TSP). In DNA, the CDR3 is TGTGCCATCAGTGATCCGGGCGGACAAGAGACCCAGTACTTC. Translation: CAISDPGGQETQYF.